The 9 T cell receptor beta chains given below trace back to one sample, sequenced in a study of cytomegalovirus exposure and HLA in healthy donors. In the PCR, 60 Vbeta and 13 Jbeta primers were used. Some clones are missing from TCRdb's copy, which holds only in-frame ones; the method was immunoSEQ multiplex PCR. Of some 150,000 clones detected, approximately 80% appear once; the ten largest clones hold about 5.6%. The specimen sequenced was PBMCs. The receptor set was obtained from a young man in good health and CMV-seropositive.

The chain links TRBV30 to TRBJ1-1; no firm D call. Germline V gene data show CDR1 as GTSNPN and CDR2 as SVGIG (reference sequence). The CDR3 consists of 12 residues. The CDR3 sequence: CVGGLGGTEAFF. The CDR3 region has the DNA TGTGTCGGAGGCTTGGGAGGCACTGAAGCTTTCTTT. Complete variable domain (other parts from reference TRBV30 and TRBJ1-1): SQTIHQWPATLVQPVGSPLSLECTVEGTSNPNLYWYRQAAGRGLQLLFYSVGIGQISSEVPQNLSASRPQDRQFILSSKKLLLSDSGFYLCVGGLGGTEAFFGQGTRLTVV.

About this clone: At one boundary the junction diverges from the germline segment, which might be a read error. The chain recombines TRBV7-9 with TRBJ2-7; D uncertain. This CDR3 spans 13 amino acids. The germline gives CDR1 SEHNR, CDR2 FQNEAQ (reference sequence). The CDR3 DNA follows: TGTTCCAGCAGCTTAGGGCAGGCCTACGAGCAGTACTTC. The encoded protein is CSSSLGQAYEQYF. Full variable domain (missing parts from reference TRBV7-9 and TRBJ2-7): DTGVSQNPRHKITKRGQNVTFRCDPISEHNRLYWYRQTLGQGPEFLTYFQNEAQLEKSRLLSDRFSAERPKGSFSTLEIQRTEQGDSAMYLCSSSLGQAYEQYFGPGTRLTVT.

The CDR3 protein is CASSPTVSGSSREQYF. Here the CDR3 DNA reads TGTGCCAGCTCACCGACCGTTAGCGGGAGCTCACGCGAGCAGTACTTC. The genes are TRBV18 and TRBJ2-7, with 9 bases matching TRBD2. CDR3 size: 16 residues. Germline CDR1 is KGHSH and CDR2 is LQKENI. The trim removed 3 bases at V and 6 bases at J, leaving 12 bases unmatched.

The V gene is TRBV20-1, the J gene TRBJ1-2; no definite D call. Germline V lookup: CDR1 DFQATT, CDR2 SNEGSKA (reference sequence). The length of the CDR3 is 10 residues. This CDR3 is CALGNYGYTF. CDR3 DNA sequence: TGCGCCCTCGGTAACTATGGCTACACCTTC.

This chain joins TRBV18 and TRBJ2-2, with TRBD2 identical over 12 bases. Germline CDR1 is KGHSH and CDR2 is LQKENI. V was clipped by 3 bases and J by 1 base; unmatched bases: 6. This CDR3 comprises 18 residues. The CDR3 loop reads CASSPSSTSGGNTGELFF. In nucleotides, the CDR3 is TGTGCCAGCTCACCGAGCTCGACTAGCGGGGGGAACACCGGGGAGCTGTTTTTT.

The chain recombines TRBV6-5 with TRBJ1-2; D might be TRBD1 (5 bases). The V and J ends lost 8 bases and 8 bases respectively, with 21 bases between them. The CDR3 covers 14 residues. The germline V gene has CDR1 MNHEY and CDR2 SVGAGI. CDR3 in amino acids: CASRPTAVLGGYTF. CDR3 DNA sequence: TGTGCCAGCCGCCCGACAGCTGTTCTCGGGGGCTACACCTTC.

This rearrangement joins TRBV5-1 to TRBJ2-7; 8 bases map to TRBD1. The length of the CDR3 is 14 residues. Germline CDR1 and CDR2: SGHRS and YFSETQ. V lost 4 bases, J lost 5 bases, and 8 bases stayed unmatched. CDR3 in DNA: TGCGCCAGCAGCCCGGACAGGGCCGCCAACGAGCAGTACTTC. Protein product: CASSPDRAANEQYF.

The V call is TRBV29-1, the J call TRBJ1-1, with D tentatively TRBD1 (5 bases). The germline CDR1 and CDR2 sequences are SQVTM and ANQGSEA. This CDR3 contains 16 residues. Deletions cut 3 bases from V and 7 bases from J, with 24 bases between. The CDR3 nucleotides are TGCAGCGTTGAGCCGAGGCGGTTGACAGCCTCTATTGAAGCTTTCTTT. Amino acid sequence: CSVEPRRLTASIEAFF. Variable domain in full (rest from reference TRBV29-1 and TRBJ1-1): SAVISQKPSRDICQRGTSLTIQCQVDSQVTMMFWYRQQPGQSLTLIATANQGSEATYESGFVIDKFPISRPNLTFSTLTVSNMSPEDSSIYLCSVEPRRLTASIEAFFGQGTRLTVV.

The rearrangement links TRBV4-1 to TRBJ2-3; D might be TRBD1 (6 bases). The germline V gene has CDR1 MGHRA and CDR2 YSYEKL. Trimming pared 5 bases from V and 2 bases from J, leaving 11 bases between. The CDR3 runs 14 residues. In DNA, the CDR3 is TGCGCCAGCAGCGATACAGGGACCACAGATACGCAGTATTTT. It codes for CASSDTGTTDTQYF.